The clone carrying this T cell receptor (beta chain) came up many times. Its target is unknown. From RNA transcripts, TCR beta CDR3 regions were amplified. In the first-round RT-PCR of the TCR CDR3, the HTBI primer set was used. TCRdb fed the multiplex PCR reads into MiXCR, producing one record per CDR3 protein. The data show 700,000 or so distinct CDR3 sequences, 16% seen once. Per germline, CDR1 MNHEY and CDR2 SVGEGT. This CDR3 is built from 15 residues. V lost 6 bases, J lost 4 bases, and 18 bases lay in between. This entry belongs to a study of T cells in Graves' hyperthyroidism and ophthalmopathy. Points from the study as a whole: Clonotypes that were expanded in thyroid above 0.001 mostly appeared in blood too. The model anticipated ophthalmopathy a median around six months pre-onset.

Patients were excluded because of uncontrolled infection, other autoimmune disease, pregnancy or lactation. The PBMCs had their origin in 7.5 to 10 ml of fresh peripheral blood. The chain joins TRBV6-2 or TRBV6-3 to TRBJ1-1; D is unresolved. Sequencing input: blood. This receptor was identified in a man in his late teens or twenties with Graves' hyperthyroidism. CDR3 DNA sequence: TGTGCCAGCAGCCTCGGACGGCTGTGGGCCACTGAAGCTTTCTTT. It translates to CASSLGRLWATEAFF.